This entry lists 18 T cell receptor beta chains sequenced from one sample in a study of T cell responses to AZD1222 COVID-19 vaccine (dated by TCRdb to the early 2020s). The time point label here, explained by the study, means: about 28 days (+/-7) after the second vaccine dose. In the paper's terms, the treatment or condition label means: meningococcal conjugate vaccine given as trial control. The library came from the immunoSEQ multiplex PCR assay. TCRdb limited this immuneACCESS table to in-frame rearrangements with V and J called. A share of clones is missing; checked studies link under half to unresolved V genes, and the rest is unexplained. Here the sample has 50,000 to 65,000 clones; under 95% occur a single time. More than 6% of the sample comes from the top ten. The sample here was peripheral blood, taken 28 days after the second dose of the MenACWY control vaccine. Receptors were obtained from an adult who received the MenACWY meningococcal vaccine as a control.

This sequence joins TRBV6-2 or TRBV6-3 and TRBJ1-6; no reliable D call. Germline V lookup: CDR1 MNHEY, CDR2 SVGEGT. This CDR3 has 16 amino acids. Trimming left V 6 bases short and J 7 bases short, with 19 bases between. The CDR3 bases are TGTGCCAGCAGCAGGTCGGCGGAGGGATACAATTCACCCCTCCACTTT. Protein product: CASSRSAEGYNSPLHF.

This clone was observed once. The V and J genes are TRBV30 and TRBJ1-5; unclear D gene. The germline V and J ends were trimmed by 4 bases and 1 base, with 8 bases remaining between them. Germline lookup yields CDR1 GTSNPN and CDR2 SVGIG (reference sequence). CDR3 length: 13 residues. The CDR3: CAWNGGSNQPQHF. CDR3 coding DNA: TGTGCCTGGAATGGAGGAAGCAATCAGCCCCAGCATTTT.

This clone showed up just once. The gene calls are TRBV3-1 (or the pseudogene TRBV3-2) and TRBJ1-3; perhaps TRBD1 as D (5 bases). V was cut by 3 bases and J by 0 bases, with 9 bases left in between. Germline values: CDR1 LGHDT, CDR2 YNNKEL (reference sequence). The length of the CDR3 is 15 residues. CDR3 region: CASSHTTASGNTIYF. The CDR3 DNA is TGTGCCAGCAGCCACACGACAGCCTCTGGAAACACCATATATTTT.

In DNA, the CDR3 is TGTGCCAGCAGCTTAGGACAGGGGGTAGGACAGCCCCAGCATTTT. Translating it yields CASSLGQGVGQPQHF. This rearrangement joins TRBV7-2 to TRBJ1-5, with 9 bases fitting TRBD1. After removal of 1 base from V and 7 bases from J, the junction contained 5 bases not matched to a gene. The CDR3 is made up of 15 amino acids. Germline CDR1 is SGHTA and CDR2 is FQGNSA. Supplemented by reference TRBV7-2 and TRBJ1-5, the full variable domain reads GAGVSQSPSNKVTEKGKDVELRCDPISGHTALYWYRQSLGQGLEFLIYFQGNSAPDKSGLPSDRFSAERTGGSVSTLTIQRTQQEDSAVYLCASSLGQGVGQPQHFGDGTRLSIL.

The gene calls are TRBV6-5 and TRBJ1-5, with D unclear. Germline CDR1 and CDR2: MNHEY and SVGAGI. This CDR3 is 13 amino acids long. The V end was cut by 7 bases, the J end by 9 bases, with 16 bases between. The CDR3 bases are TGTGCCAGCACCGAAGGCGGCGACGGGCCCCAGCATTTT. Residues: CASTEGGDGPQHF.

The chain links TRBV11-2 to TRBJ2-7, with no clear D. This CDR3 region has 14 residues. The V end lost 1 base, the J end lost 0 bases, and 7 bases lay between the germline ends. Germline V gene sequence: CDR1 SGHAT, CDR2 FQNNGV. The CDR3 sequence is CASSLGGSSYEQYF. DNA for the CDR3: TGTGCCAGCAGCTTAGGCGGATCCTCCTACGAGCAGTACTTC.

This clone was observed once. The genes are TRBV6-5 and TRBJ1-2; TRBD1 matches 9 bases. CDR3 length: 16 residues. V shed 2 bases and J 8 bases; nucleotides not matched to a gene: 12. In germline, CDR1 is MNHEY, CDR2 SVGAGI. The DNA for the CDR3 is TGTGCCAGCAGTTACGGGGGAGCGGGGACAGGGTACGGCTACACCTTC. Its protein product is CASSYGGAGTGYGYTF.

The genes are TRBV18 and TRBJ1-5; TRBD1 aligns across 9 bases. From germline, CDR1 is KGHSH and CDR2 LQKENI. The CDR3 is made up of 15 amino acids. The ends lost 2 bases at V and 4 bases at J; junction bases unmatched: 3. CDR3 protein: CASSPMGQGNQPQHF. CDR3 sequence (DNA): TGTGCCAGCTCACCAATGGGACAGGGTAATCAGCCCCAGCATTTT.

This chain joins TRBV28 and TRBJ1-1; D is unresolved. CDR1 MDHEN and CDR2 SYDVKM come from the germline V gene. The CDR3 is 13 residues long. The ends were cut back, 2 bases at V and 4 bases at J, with 8 bases in the middle. This chain's CDR3 is CASSLDQSTEAFF. As DNA, the CDR3 is TGTGCCAGCAGTTTAGACCAGAGCACTGAAGCTTTCTTT.

This clone was counted once. CDR3: CASSLEAGPRGSYEQYF. Written as DNA, the CDR3 is TGCGCCAGCAGCCTCGAAGCGGGACCGAGGGGGTCCTACGAGCAGTACTTC. This chain connects TRBV5-1 to TRBJ2-7, with a tentative D call TRBD2 (7 bases). Germline V gene lookup returns CDR1 SGHRS and CDR2 YFSETQ. Trimming took off 4 bases at V and 1 base at J, with 21 bases between the two ends. The CDR3 contains 17 residues.

This chain links TRBV28 with TRBJ1-5; D ambiguous. The V and J ends lost 2 bases and 1 base respectively, with 12 bases between them. This CDR3 is 16 amino acids long. The germline V gene encodes CDR1 MDHEN and CDR2 SYDVKM. CDR3 DNA sequence: TGTGCCAGCAGTTTACGACGGGGAGGGAGCAATCAGCCCCAGCATTTT. Residues: CASSLRRGGSNQPQHF.

The chain has TRBV9 and TRBJ2-3; 7 bases line up with TRBD2. Trimming removed 5 bases from V and 1 base from J; junction bases left unmatched: 10. There are 16 residues in the CDR3. Germline-derived CDR1 and CDR2 are SGDLS and YYNGEE. CDR3 bases: TGTGCCAGCAGTCGCAAGACTAGCCAGCGCACAGATACGCAGTATTTT. Encoded protein: CASSRKTSQRTDTQYF. The full variable domain, rest sourced from reference TRBV9 and TRBJ2-3, is DSGVTQTPKHLITATGQRVTLRCSPRSGDLSVYWYQQSLDQGLQFLIQYYNGEERAKGNILERFSAQQFPDLHSELNLSSLELGDSALYFCASSRKTSQRTDTQYFGPGTRLTVL.

The CDR3 sequence: CATSDLTNEQFF. CDR3 nucleotides: TGTGCCACCAGTGATTTGACTAATGAGCAGTTCTTC. The J gene is TRBJ2-1, the V gene TRBV24-1, with D unclear. CDR3 length equals 12 residues. Germline V lookup: CDR1 KGHDR, CDR2 SFDVKD. Between the trimmed V and J ends, which lost 0 bases and 7 bases, there was a span of 3 bases.

The chain combines TRBV6-4 with TRBJ2-2; 8 bases align to TRBD2. Germline-derived CDR1 and CDR2 are MRHNA and SNTAGT. The CDR3 is made up of 19 amino acids. Trimming took 2 bases from V and 5 from J; bases not matched to a gene: 16. In DNA form, the CDR3 reads TGTGCCAGCAGTGACGGAATAGACGGGGGCGGGAGGTTAACCGGGGAGCTGTTTTTT. Amino acid sequence: CASSDGIDGGGRLTGELFF.

V usage is TRBV9 and J usage is TRBJ1-5; TRBD1 matches at 10 bases. Per germline, CDR1 SGDLS and CDR2 YYNGEE. V lost 4 bases to trimming and J lost 5 bases; unmatched junction nucleotides: 6. The CDR3 has 15 residues. The chain's CDR3 is CASSPTGGGYQPQHF. In DNA, the CDR3 is TGTGCCAGCAGCCCGACAGGGGGCGGGTATCAGCCCCAGCATTTT. The full variable domain, its missing parts supplied by reference TRBV9 and TRBJ1-5, is DSGVTQTPKHLITATGQRVTLRCSPRSGDLSVYWYQQSLDQGLQFLIQYYNGEERAKGNILERFSAQQFPDLHSELNLSSLELGDSALYFCASSPTGGGYQPQHFGDGTRLSIL.

The chain carries TRBV7-2 and TRBJ2-5; 7 bases are a match to TRBD2. Trimming removed 1 base from V and 5 bases from J; junction bases left unmatched: 7. Germline lookup yields CDR1 SGHTA and CDR2 FQGNSA. This CDR3 has 15 amino acids. In nucleotides, the CDR3 is TGTGCCAGCAGCTTAGGACTGGGGGGGAGTGAGACCCAGTACTTC. Translation: CASSLGLGGSETQYF.

The V gene is TRBV27, the J gene TRBJ1-5, with D uncertain. V shed 3 bases and J shed 2 bases, with 5 bases lying between them. This CDR3 contains 13 residues. Germline CDR1 MNHEY, CDR2 SMNVEV (reference sequence). CDR3 protein: CASSFGGNQPQHF. CDR3 in DNA: TGTGCCAGCAGTTTTGGTGGCAATCAGCCCCAGCATTTT.

The chain employs TRBV6-5 and TRBJ2-7; D possibly matches TRBD1 or TRBD2 (5 bases each). Trimming cost V 0 bases and J 6 bases, with 18 bases left between them. The germline gives CDR1 MNHEY, CDR2 SVGAGI. There are 16 residues in the CDR3. CDR3 sequence reads: CASSYSGSGLEAEQYF. The CDR3 DNA is TGTGCCAGCAGTTACTCGGGCTCAGGGTTGGAGGCCGAGCAGTACTTC.